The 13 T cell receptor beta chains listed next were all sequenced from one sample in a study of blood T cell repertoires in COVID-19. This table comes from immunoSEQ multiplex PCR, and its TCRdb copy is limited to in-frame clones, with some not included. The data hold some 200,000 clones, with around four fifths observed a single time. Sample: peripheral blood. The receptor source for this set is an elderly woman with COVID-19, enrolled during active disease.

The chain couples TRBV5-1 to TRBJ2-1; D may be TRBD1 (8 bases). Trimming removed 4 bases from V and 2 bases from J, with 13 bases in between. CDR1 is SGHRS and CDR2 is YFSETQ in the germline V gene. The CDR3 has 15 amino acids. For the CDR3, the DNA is TGCGCCAGCAGCCCACAGGGGGGGACCTACAATGAGCAGTTCTTC. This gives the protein CASSPQGGTYNEQFF.

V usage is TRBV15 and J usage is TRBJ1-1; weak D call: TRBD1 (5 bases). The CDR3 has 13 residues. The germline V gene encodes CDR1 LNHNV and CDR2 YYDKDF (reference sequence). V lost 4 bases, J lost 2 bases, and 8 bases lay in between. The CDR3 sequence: CATSKQVNTEAFF. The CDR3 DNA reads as TGTGCCACCAGCAAACAGGTAAACACTGAAGCTTTCTTT.

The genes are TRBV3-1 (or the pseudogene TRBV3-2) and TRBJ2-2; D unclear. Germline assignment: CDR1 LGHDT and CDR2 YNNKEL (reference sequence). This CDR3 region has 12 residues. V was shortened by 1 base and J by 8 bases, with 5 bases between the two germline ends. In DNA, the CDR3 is TGTGCCAGCAGCCAAGTTACAGGGGAGCTGTTTTTT. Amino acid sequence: CASSQVTGELFF.

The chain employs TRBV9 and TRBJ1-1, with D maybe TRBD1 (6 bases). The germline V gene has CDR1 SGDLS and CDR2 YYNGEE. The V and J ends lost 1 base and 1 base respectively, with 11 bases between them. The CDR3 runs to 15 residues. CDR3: CASSVTGTSNTEAFF. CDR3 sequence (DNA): TGTGCCAGCAGCGTAACCGGGACATCGAACACTGAAGCTTTCTTT.

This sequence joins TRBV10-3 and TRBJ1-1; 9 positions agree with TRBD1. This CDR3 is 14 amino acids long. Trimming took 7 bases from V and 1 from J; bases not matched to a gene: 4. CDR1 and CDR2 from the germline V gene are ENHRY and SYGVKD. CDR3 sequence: CAITRDRENTEAFF. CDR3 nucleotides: TGTGCCATCACCCGGGACAGGGAGAACACTGAAGCTTTCTTT.

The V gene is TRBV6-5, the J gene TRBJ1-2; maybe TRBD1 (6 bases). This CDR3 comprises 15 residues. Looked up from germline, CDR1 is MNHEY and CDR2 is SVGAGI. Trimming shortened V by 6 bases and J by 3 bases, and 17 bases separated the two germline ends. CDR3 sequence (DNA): TGTGCCAGCAGATCACCCGGGACATCCTACTATGGCTACACCTTC. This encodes CASRSPGTSYYGYTF.

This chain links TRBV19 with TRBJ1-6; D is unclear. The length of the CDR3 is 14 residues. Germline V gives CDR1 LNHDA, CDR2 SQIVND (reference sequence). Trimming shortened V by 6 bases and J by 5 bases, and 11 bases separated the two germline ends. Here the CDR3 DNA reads TGTGCCAGTAGCCAGGCACCTAATAATTCACCCCTCCACTTT. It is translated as CASSQAPNNSPLHF.

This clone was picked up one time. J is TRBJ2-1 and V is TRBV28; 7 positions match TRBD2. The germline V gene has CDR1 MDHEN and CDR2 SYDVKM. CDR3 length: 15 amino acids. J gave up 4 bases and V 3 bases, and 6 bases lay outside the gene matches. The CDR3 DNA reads TGTGCCAGCAGTTTTGAGCGGGGACTATACAATGAGCAGTTCTTC. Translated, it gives CASSFERGLYNEQFF.

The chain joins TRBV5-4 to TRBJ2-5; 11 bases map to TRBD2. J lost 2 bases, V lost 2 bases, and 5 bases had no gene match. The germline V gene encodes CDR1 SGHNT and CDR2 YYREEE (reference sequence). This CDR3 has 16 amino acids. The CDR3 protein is CASSLAVAGGQETQYF. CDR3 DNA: TGTGCCAGCAGCTTAGCGGTAGCGGGGGGGCAAGAGACCCAGTACTTC.

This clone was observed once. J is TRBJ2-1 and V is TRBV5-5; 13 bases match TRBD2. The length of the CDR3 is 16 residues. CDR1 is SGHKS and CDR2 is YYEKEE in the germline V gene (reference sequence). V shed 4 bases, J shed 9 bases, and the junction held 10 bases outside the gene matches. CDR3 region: CASSLTSGGRMSEQFF. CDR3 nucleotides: TGTGCCAGCAGCCTGACTAGCGGGGGGAGAATGAGTGAGCAGTTCTTC.

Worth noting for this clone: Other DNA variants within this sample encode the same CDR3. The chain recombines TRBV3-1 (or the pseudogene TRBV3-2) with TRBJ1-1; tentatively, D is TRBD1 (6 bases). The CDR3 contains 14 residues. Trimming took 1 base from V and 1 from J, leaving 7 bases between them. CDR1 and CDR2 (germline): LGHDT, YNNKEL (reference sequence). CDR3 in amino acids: CASSQVGGNTEAFF. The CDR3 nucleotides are TGTGCCAGCAGCCAAGTAGGGGGGAACACTGAAGCTTTCTTT.

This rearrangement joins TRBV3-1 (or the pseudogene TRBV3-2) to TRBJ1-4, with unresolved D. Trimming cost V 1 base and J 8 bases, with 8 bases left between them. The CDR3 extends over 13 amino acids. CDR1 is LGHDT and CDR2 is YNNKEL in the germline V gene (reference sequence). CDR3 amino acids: CASSQAGGEKLFF. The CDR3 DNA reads TGTGCCAGCAGCCAAGCGGGTGGGGAAAAACTGTTTTTT.

The CDR3 here is CASSLVSGGADVRGNIQYF. DNA of the CDR3: TGTGCCAGCAGCTTAGTTAGCGGGGGGGCCGATGTTAGGGGAAACATTCAGTACTTC. V gene TRBV7-2 combines with J gene TRBJ2-4; 11 nucleotides align to TRBD2. The trim removed 1 base at V and 6 bases at J, leaving 14 bases unmatched. Germline values: CDR1 SGHTA, CDR2 FQGNSA. The CDR3 length is 19 residues.